This TCR beta chain emerged from a study of blood T cells in healthy people across ages. Study-level results: Age advanced and TCR beta diversity per million T cells fell, roughly linearly. Strong correlation linked observed beta diversity and percent naive T cells.

PBMCs were isolated at a quantity of at least 6 million per sample. This clonotype was counted ten times or more. Its matching antigen is unknown. A sample-barcoded 5' primer and a J-beta primer mix were used in a second PCR of about 6 to 12 cycles. TCRdb reprocessed the 5' RACE reads via MiXCR and lists one record per CDR3 protein. The table records roughly 700,000 distinct CDR3 sequences, less than 40% of them present only once. This clonotype was sampled from a woman aged 80 or over in good health. The sequencing sample was made of blood.

The CDR3 region has the DNA TGCGCCAGCAGCTTTCTTCGGACAGGGGATCGAAAACTGTTTTTT. This translates into CASSFLRTGDRKLFF. This chain joins TRBV5-1 and TRBJ1-4; 9 bases match TRBD1. CDR3 length: 15 residues. Germline V lookup: CDR1 SGHRS, CDR2 YFSETQ. J gave up 10 bases and V 2 bases, and 9 bases lay outside the gene matches.